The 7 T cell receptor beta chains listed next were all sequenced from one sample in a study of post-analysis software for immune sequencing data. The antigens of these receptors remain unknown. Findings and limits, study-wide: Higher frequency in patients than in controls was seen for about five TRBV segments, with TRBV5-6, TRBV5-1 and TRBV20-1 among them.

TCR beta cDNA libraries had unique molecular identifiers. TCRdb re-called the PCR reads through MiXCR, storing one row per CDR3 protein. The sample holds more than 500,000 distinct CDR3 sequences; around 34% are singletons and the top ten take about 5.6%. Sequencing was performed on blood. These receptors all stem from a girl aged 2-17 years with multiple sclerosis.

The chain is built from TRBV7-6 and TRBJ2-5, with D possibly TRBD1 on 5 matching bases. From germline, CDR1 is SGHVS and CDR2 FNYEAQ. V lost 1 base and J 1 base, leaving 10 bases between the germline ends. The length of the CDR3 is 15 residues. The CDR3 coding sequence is TGTGCCAGCAGCTTAGAGCTCGACAGCCAAGAGACCCAGTACTTC. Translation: CASSLELDSQETQYF.

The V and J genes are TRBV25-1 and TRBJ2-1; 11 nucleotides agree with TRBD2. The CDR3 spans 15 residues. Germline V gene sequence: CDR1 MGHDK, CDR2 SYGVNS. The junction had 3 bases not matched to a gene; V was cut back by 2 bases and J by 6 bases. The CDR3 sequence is CASSEPSGGSNEQFF. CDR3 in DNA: TGTGCCAGCAGTGAACCTAGCGGGGGGAGCAATGAGCAGTTCTTC.

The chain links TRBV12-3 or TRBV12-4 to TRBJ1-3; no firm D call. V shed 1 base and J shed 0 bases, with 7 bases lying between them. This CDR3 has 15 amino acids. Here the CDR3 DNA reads TGTGCCAGCAGTTTAGACGGAGACTCTGGAAACACCATATATTTT. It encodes CASSLDGDSGNTIYF.

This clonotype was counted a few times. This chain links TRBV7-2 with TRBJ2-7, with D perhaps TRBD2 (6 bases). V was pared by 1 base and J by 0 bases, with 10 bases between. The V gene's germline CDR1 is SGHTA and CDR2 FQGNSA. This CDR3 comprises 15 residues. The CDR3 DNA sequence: TGTGCCAGCAGCTTAGGAGCGGGTATCTCCTACGAGCAGTACTTC. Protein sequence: CASSLGAGISYEQYF.

The CDR3 spells CASSYSMLSGGKETQYF. The CDR3 nucleotides read TGTGCCAGCAGTTACTCGATGCTTAGCGGGGGGAAAGAGACCCAGTACTTC. The chain carries TRBV6-5 and TRBJ2-5; 10 nucleotides align to TRBD2. The V gene's germline CDR1 is MNHEY and CDR2 SVGAGI. The CDR3 spans 17 residues. Trimming took 0 bases from V and 3 from J; bases not matched to a gene: 7.

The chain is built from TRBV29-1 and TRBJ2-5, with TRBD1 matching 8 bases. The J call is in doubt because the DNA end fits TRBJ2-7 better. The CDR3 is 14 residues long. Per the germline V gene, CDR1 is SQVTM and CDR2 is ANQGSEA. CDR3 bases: TGCAGCGTTGCTCGGACAGGGATTGCCTACGAGCAGTACTTC. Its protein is CSVARTGIAYEQYF.

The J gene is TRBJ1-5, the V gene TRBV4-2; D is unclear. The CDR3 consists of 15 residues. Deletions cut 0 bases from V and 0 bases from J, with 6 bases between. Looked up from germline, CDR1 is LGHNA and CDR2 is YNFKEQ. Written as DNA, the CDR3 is TGTGCCAGCAGCCAAGACAGATCTAGCAATCAGCCCCAGCATTTT. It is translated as CASSQDRSSNQPQHF.